The TCR beta chain under discussion was sequenced for a study of chemoradiotherapy in HPV16-positive cancers. Study summary: Candidate HPV-specific T-cell clones and common TCR motifs came from functional assays in a couple of HPV16-positive patients.

Profiled with immunoSEQ multiplex PCR; TCRdb holds only in-frame clones, not every one. Altogether approximately 13,000 clones are present, about 85% being singletons, with the ten largest covering more than 5%. Germline V lookup: CDR1 SGHTA, CDR2 FQGNSA. This CDR3 has 16 amino acids. Trimming removed 1 base at V and 0 bases at J, with 13 bases between. The chain is built from TRBV7-2 and TRBJ2-7, with a possible D match to TRBD2 (6 bases). The TCR was taken from a human donor with HPV-associated anogenital cancer. The material was blood, obtained from a patient who underwent chemoradiotherapy. The CDR3 is CASSLEGTSSSYEQYF. CDR3 in DNA: TGTGCCAGCAGCTTAGAGGGGACTTCAAGCTCCTACGAGCAGTACTTC. The full variable domain, with the rest looked up from reference TRBV7-2 and TRBJ2-7, is GAGVSQSPSNKVTEKGKDVELRCDPISGHTALYWYRQSLGQGLEFLIYFQGNSAPDKSGLPSDRFSAERTGGSVSTLTIQRTQQEDSAVYLCASSLEGTSSSYEQYFGPGTRLTVT.